This entry lists 15 T cell receptor beta chains sequenced from one sample in a study of glioma-infiltrating T cells. Amplification of TCR alpha and beta CDR3 regions from RNA used iRepertoire nested multiplex PCR. MiXCR, run by TCRdb on the multiplex PCR reads, gives a single entry per CDR3 protein. The sample lists some 190,000 distinct CDR3 sequences; roughly 32% were seen once. Sequences were obtained from glioma tissue, nonneoplastic brain tissue, or PBMCs (not recorded which). The receptors originated from a human donor with low-grade glioma or glioblastoma, undergoing nonglioma brain surgery, or in good health (not recorded which).

This sequence joins TRBV6-5 and TRBJ2-5, with D uncertain. Between the trimmed V and J ends, which lost 4 bases and 1 base, there was a span of 22 bases. The CDR3 length is 18 residues. Germline loops: CDR1 MNHEY, CDR2 SVGAGI. The CDR3 loop is CASSWSPILEGSQETQYF. For the CDR3, the DNA is TGTGCCAGCAGTTGGAGCCCGATATTAGAAGGAAGCCAAGAGACCCAGTACTTC.

The gene calls are TRBV12-3 or TRBV12-4 and TRBJ2-7, with TRBD2 as a possible D gene (5 bases). This CDR3 contains 15 residues. Between the trimmed V and J ends, which lost 5 bases and 0 bases, there was a span of 14 bases. The CDR3 region is CASSPQEGSSYEQYF. The CDR3 nucleotides are TGTGCCAGCAGTCCCCAAGAGGGCAGCTCCTACGAGCAGTACTTC.

The sample holds many counts of this clonotype. The chain recombines TRBV4-1 with TRBJ2-7; a weak D match, TRBD2 (6 bases). The germline V gene encodes CDR1 MGHRA and CDR2 YSYEKL. The CDR3 has 16 amino acids. With 4 bases removed from V and 0 bases from J, the gap between germline ends came to 16 bases. CDR3 coding DNA: TGCGCCAGCAGCCCCGCCGCGCGGGACTCCTCCTACGAGCAGTACTTC. Translated: CASSPAARDSSYEQYF.

The V gene is TRBV5-6, the J gene TRBJ2-3; D is uncertain. Germline CDR1 SGHDT, CDR2 YYEEEE. The ends were cut back, 4 bases at V and 1 base at J, with 7 bases in the middle. The CDR3 length is 13 residues. CDR3 in amino acids: CASSRRGTDTQYF. DNA of the CDR3: TGTGCCAGCAGCCGGAGAGGCACAGATACGCAGTATTTT.

The gene calls are TRBV5-1 and TRBJ1-6, with 7 positions matching TRBD1. Germline V gene lookup returns CDR1 SGHRS and CDR2 YFSETQ. The CDR3 is 15 residues long. V was pared by 0 bases and J by 9 bases, with 6 bases of the junction left unmatched. The CDR3, as DNA: TGCGCCAGCAGCTTGGACAGGGGAGAGAGTTCACCCCTCCACTTT. Amino acid sequence: CASSLDRGESSPLHF.

J is TRBJ2-3 and V is TRBV9, with TRBD2 identical over 9 bases. Per the germline V gene, CDR1 is SGDLS and CDR2 is YYNGEE. CDR3 size: 16 residues. J was trimmed by 6 bases and V by 3 bases; bases with no gene match: 11. CDR3 DNA sequence: TGTGCCAGCAGCGGACTCTCAGCGGGAGGAGGCGATACGCAGTATTTT. The encoded protein is CASSGLSAGGGDTQYF.

This clonotype was seen many times. The rearrangement joins TRBV7-2 to TRBJ2-5, with 8 bases identical to TRBD2. CDR1 SGHTA and CDR2 FQGNSA come from the germline V gene. The CDR3 length is 14 residues. After removal of 5 bases from V and 2 bases from J, the junction contained 4 bases not matched to a gene. CDR3 DNA sequence: TGTGCCAGCAGCATTGGACTAGCACAAGAGACCCAGTACTTC. Protein: CASSIGLAQETQYF.

Concerning this clonotype itself: Given a much more abundant clone one base away, this may be a read error. Likely a read error: the CDR3 ends without its conserved phenylalanine or tryptophan. The rearrangement uses TRBV4-1 and TRBJ2-5; 13 bases match TRBD2. Germline CDR1 and CDR2: MGHRA and YSYEKL. V gave up 3 bases and J gave up 1 base; unmatched junction bases: 8. The CDR3 consists of 18 residues. This chain's CDR3 is CASSHQAGTSGTQETQYS. CDR3 coding DNA: TGCGCCAGCAGCCACCAAGCCGGGACTAGCGGGACCCAAGAGACCCAGTACTCC.

This clonotype was seen a few times. V gene TRBV5-1 combines with J gene TRBJ1-3; 7 bases line up with TRBD1. Germline CDR1 reads SGHRS; CDR2 reads YFSETQ. The V segment lost 5 bases and the J segment 4 bases; nucleotides outside the gene matches: 9. This CDR3 is 15 amino acids long. CDR3 protein: CASRLRDREGNTIYF. CDR3 coding DNA: TGCGCCAGCAGACTCCGTGACAGGGAAGGAAACACCATATATTTT. The variable domain in full, completed from reference TRBV5-1 and TRBJ1-3, reads KAGVTQTPRYLIKTRGQQVTLSCSPISGHRSVSWYQQTPGQGLQFLFEYFSETQRNKGNFPGRFSGRQFSNSRSEMNVSTLELGDSALYLCASRLRDREGNTIYFGEGSWLTVV.

Note on this clonotype: The junction and the germline gene differ at one end; a read error may be behind it. Written as DNA, the CDR3 is TGCGCCAGCAGTCATGCCCGGACTCGCAATGAGCAGTTCTTC. Protein: CASSHARTRNEQFF. V usage is TRBV27 and J usage is TRBJ2-1; possible D gene TRBD2, 5 bases. Germline V gene lookup returns CDR1 MNHEY and CDR2 SMNVEV (reference sequence). The CDR3 contains 14 residues.

This clonotype was counted ten times or more. The chain links TRBV20-1 to TRBJ2-7, with a weak D call TRBD2 (6 bases). CDR3 length: 14 amino acids. The V end was cut by 4 bases, the J end by 1 base, with 14 bases between. Germline CDR1 reads DFQATT; CDR2 reads SNEGSKA (reference sequence). The CDR3 DNA reads as TGCAGTGCTAAGAAGGACTACTATTCCTACGAGCAGTACTTC. Translation gives CSAKKDYYSYEQYF.

The sample holds many counts of this clonotype. The V gene is TRBV7-9, the J gene TRBJ2-1, with TRBD2 matching 8 bases. In germline, CDR1 is SEHNR, CDR2 FQNEAQ (reference sequence). The length of the CDR3 is 14 residues. V dropped 1 base and J dropped 9; count of bases not matched to a gene: 5. The CDR3 nucleotides read TGTGCCAGCAGCTTAGACCGACTAGCGAGTGAGCAGTTCTTC. Translation: CASSLDRLASEQFF.

This clonotype has ten or more counts. The gene calls are TRBV3-1 and TRBJ1-2, with 7 bases identical to TRBD1. V dropped 4 bases and J dropped 0; count of bases not matched to a gene: 2. This CDR3 region has 14 residues. Per the germline V gene, CDR1 is LGHDT and CDR2 is YNNKEL (reference sequence). CDR3 sequence: CASSRDSSNYGYTF. The CDR3 nucleotides read TGTGCCAGCAGCCGGGACAGTTCTAACTATGGCTACACCTTC.

This clonotype was detected many times. DNA of the CDR3: TGTGCCAGTAGTATAGTCGGATCGGATCCCCAGCATTTT. It encodes CASSIVGSDPQHF. The gene calls are TRBV19 and TRBJ1-5; D call uncertain. CDR3 length: 13 residues. V was pared by 1 base and J by 10 bases, with 11 bases between. CDR1 and CDR2 from the germline V gene are LNHDA and SQIVND (reference sequence).

The V gene is TRBV7-9, the J gene TRBJ1-6; D ambiguous. The germline V gene has CDR1 SEHNR and CDR2 FQNEAQ (reference sequence). CDR3 length: 12 amino acids. V lost 5 bases, J lost 6 bases, and 5 bases lay in between. The CDR3 is CASSISNSPLHF. DNA of the CDR3: TGTGCCAGCAGCATCAGTAATTCACCCCTCCACTTT.